This TCR beta chain appears in the sequencing data of a study of T cell responses to AZD1222 COVID-19 vaccine. Study information: Some second doses came at about 4 weeks and others at about 12 weeks; these were pooled.

Using immunoSEQ multiplex PCR, the repertoire was profiled, and TCRdb retains in-frame clones only, with some absent. The sample records 150,000 or so clones, 93% being singletons. Note on this clone: Antigen unknown.

Study-wide findings and caveats: None of the repertoires were sampled until the peak T cell response had passed. Of the AZD1222 recipients, only 5 or 6 were seropositive at baseline. Close to half of spike-specific TCRs reportedly recognize unmutated variant regions.

This receptor was obtained from an adult in good health. The sample here was peripheral blood, taken on day 0 of AZD1222 vaccination.

For the CDR3, the DNA is TGCGCCAGCAGCGCACAGGGGTACGAGCAGTACTTC. It specifies CASSAQGYEQYF. This chain uses TRBV5-1 with TRBJ2-7; 7 positions agree with TRBD1. The CDR3 has 12 residues. The germline V gene has CDR1 SGHRS and CDR2 YFSETQ. The ends lost 4 bases at V and 4 bases at J; junction bases unmatched: 2.